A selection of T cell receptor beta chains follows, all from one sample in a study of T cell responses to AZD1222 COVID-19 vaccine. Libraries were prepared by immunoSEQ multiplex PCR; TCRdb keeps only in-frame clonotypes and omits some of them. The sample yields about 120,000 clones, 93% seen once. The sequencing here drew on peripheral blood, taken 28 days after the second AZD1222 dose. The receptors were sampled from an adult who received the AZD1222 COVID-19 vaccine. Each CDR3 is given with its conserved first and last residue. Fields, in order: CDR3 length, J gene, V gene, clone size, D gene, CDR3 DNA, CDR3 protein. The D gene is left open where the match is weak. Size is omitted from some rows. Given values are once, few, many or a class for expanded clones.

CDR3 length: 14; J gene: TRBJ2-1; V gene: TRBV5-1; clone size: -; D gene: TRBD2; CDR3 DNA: TGCGCCAGCAGCTCGCTAGCGGACTACAATGAGCAGTTCTTC; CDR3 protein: CASSSLADYNEQFF
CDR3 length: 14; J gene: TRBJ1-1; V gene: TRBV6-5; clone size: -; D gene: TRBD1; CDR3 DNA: TGTGCCAGCAGTCCGCCCCGGACAGGGGGCTACGCTTTCTTT; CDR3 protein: CASSPPRTGGYAFF
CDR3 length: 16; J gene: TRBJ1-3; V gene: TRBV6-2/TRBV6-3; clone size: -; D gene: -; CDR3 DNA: TGTGCCAGCAGCTGGGCCAGGGAGCGGACTGGAAACACCATATATTTT; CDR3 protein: CASSWARERTGNTIYF
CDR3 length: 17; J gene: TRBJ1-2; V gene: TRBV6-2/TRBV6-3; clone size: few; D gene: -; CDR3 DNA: TGTGCCAGCAGTTACTCGGCCGAGGGGGTTACTAACTATGGCTACACCTTC; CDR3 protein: CASSYSAEGVTNYGYTF
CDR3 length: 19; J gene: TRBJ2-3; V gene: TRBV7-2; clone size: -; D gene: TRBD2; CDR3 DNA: TGTGCCAGCAGCTTCACCGGGACTAGCGGGATCGGGTCCACAGATACGCAGTATTTT; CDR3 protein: CASSFTGTSGIGSTDTQYF
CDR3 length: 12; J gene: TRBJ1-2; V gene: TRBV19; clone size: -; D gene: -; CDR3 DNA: TGTGCCAGTAGTCTCTCGGCCCGCGGCTACACCTTC; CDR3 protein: CASSLSARGYTF
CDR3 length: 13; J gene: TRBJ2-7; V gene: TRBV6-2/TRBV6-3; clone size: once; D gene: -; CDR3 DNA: TGTGCCAGCAGTTACCGGGGTACCTACGAGCAGTACTTC; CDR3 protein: CASSYRGTYEQYF
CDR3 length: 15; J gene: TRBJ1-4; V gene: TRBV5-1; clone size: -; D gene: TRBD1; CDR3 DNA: TGCGCCAGCAGCCCGGTAGGGACAGGGGAAGAAAAACTGTTTTTT; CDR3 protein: CASSPVGTGEEKLFF
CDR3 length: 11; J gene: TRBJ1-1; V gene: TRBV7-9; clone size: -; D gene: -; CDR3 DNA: TGTGCCAGCAGCCCTAACGAAGAAGCTTTCTTT; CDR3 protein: CASSPNEEAFF
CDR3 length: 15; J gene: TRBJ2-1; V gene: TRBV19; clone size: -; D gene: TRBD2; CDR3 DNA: TGTGCCAGTAGTATTTTTTGGCGGGAGGCCAATGAGCAGTTCTTC; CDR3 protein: CASSIFWREANEQFF
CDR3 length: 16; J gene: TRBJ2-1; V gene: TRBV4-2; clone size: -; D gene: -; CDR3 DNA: TGTGCCAGCAGCCAAGAGTCTAGCTCTACCTACAATGAGCAGTTCTTC; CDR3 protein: CASSQESSSTYNEQFF